Below are 15 T cell receptor beta chains sequenced from a single sample in a study of T cell clonality in common variable immunodeficiency. Study-wide points: In common variable immunodeficiency, TCR beta chains reportedly carried fewer deletions and N-nucleotide insertions.

No antigen is known for these receptors. Some clones are missing from TCRdb's copy, which holds only in-frame ones; the method was immunoSEQ multiplex PCR. This sample comprises fewer than 12,000 clones, none seen once only. The material sequenced was peripheral blood mononuclear cells. These receptors originate from a human donor with common variable immunodeficiency.

This clone was picked up a small number of times. The read ends 3 residues shy of where the CDR3 ends; the end is completed using the germline J gene. The chain employs TRBV19 and TRBJ1-6; D remains unclear. V lost 3 bases to trimming and J lost 7 bases, with 7 bases between them. Germline loops: CDR1 LNHDA, CDR2 SQIVND (reference sequence). The length of the CDR3 is 13 residues. CDR3 DNA, as far as it was read: TGTGCCAGTAGTATCCTGACAAATTCACCC. This gives the protein CASSILTNSP. The whole CDR3 is CASSILTNSPLHF.

By share, this clone counts as medium-sized (0.01 to 0.1%). The read stops 3 residues short of the end of the CDR3; the missing end is completed from the germline J gene. The chain is built from TRBV6-2 or TRBV6-3 and TRBJ1-2; no clear D gene. The CDR3 has 13 amino acids. The V end was cut by 2 bases, the J end by 3 bases, with 7 bases between. Germline V gene lookup returns CDR1 MNHEY and CDR2 SVGEGT. The CDR3 loop reads CASSYEADYGYTF. The sequenced CDR3 bases are TGTGCCAGCAGTTACGAGGCAGACTATGGC.

This clone came up a few times. The read ends 3 residues shy of where the CDR3 ends; the end is completed using the germline J gene. The chain links TRBV29-1 to TRBJ2-7; 7 nucleotides line up with TRBD2. The length of the CDR3 is 16 residues. Germline CDR1 is SQVTM and CDR2 is ANQGSEA. After removal of 1 base from V and 3 bases from J, the junction contained 12 bases not matched to a gene. The part of the CDR3 DNA that was read is TGCAGCGTTGAAGTTGAGCGGGGAAGGCGGCTCTACGAG. This codes for CSVEVERGRRLYE. In full, the CDR3 is CSVEVERGRRLYEQYF.

About this clone itself: The CDR3 end lies 3 residues beyond the end of the read and is filled in from the germline J gene. The genes are TRBV18 and TRBJ2-2, with 8 bases lining up with TRBD1. This CDR3 comprises 15 residues. CDR1 is KGHSH and CDR2 is LQKENI in the germline V gene. V gave up 2 bases and J gave up 4 bases; unmatched junction bases: 3. The chain's CDR3 is CASSPRQGSTGELFF. CDR3 DNA, as far as it was read: TGTGCCAGCTCACCAAGACAGGGGAGCACCGGGGAG.

Comments on this clone: The read ends 3 residues shy of where the CDR3 ends; the end is completed using the germline J gene. This chain uses TRBV23-1 with TRBJ2-7, with 11 bases matching TRBD2. TRBV23-1 is known as an ORF, though its function is uncertain. The V segment lost 5 bases and the J segment 0 bases; nucleotides outside the gene matches: 9. The CDR3 consists of 17 residues. CDR3 amino acids: CASSKIGTSGSSYEQYF. Partial CDR3 DNA: TGCGCCAGCAGTAAAATAGGTACTAGCGGGAGCTCCTACGAG.

This clone was seen only a few times. The CDR3 end is not reached by the read, which stops 3 residues before it; the germline J gene fills it in. The V call is TRBV7-3, the J call TRBJ2-4, with 13 positions matching TRBD2. V was clipped by 6 bases and J by 7 bases; unmatched bases: 15. In germline, CDR1 is SGHTA, CDR2 FQGTGA. The CDR3 runs to 18 residues. Here the CDR3 reads CASSQYGRLAGGRNIQYF. The DNA read from the CDR3 is TGTGCCAGCAGTCAATACGGCCGACTAGCGGGAGGACGGAACATT.

This clone appeared a few times. CDR3 in amino acids: CAWTRGDFGTGELFF. The sequenced CDR3 bases are TGTGCCTGGACGCGCGGGGACTTTGGGACCGGGGAG. The chain couples TRBV30 to TRBJ2-2, with a possible D match to TRBD2 (6 bases). The missing CDR3 end, 3 residues past where the read stops, is filled in from the germline J gene. CDR1 and CDR2 from the germline V gene are GTSNPN and SVGIG (reference sequence). The V gene lost 4 bases and the J gene lost 5 bases, with 17 bases spanning the gap. The CDR3 has 15 residues.

This clone has just a few counts. The sequenced fragment ends 3 residues before the CDR3 boundary, so the rest is inferred from the germline J gene. The V call is TRBV7-9, the J call TRBJ2-3, with D possibly being TRBD2 (6 bases). The CDR3 sequence is 13 residues long. V lost 5 bases, J lost 4 bases, and 10 bases lay in between. Germline lookup yields CDR1 SEHNR and CDR2 FQNEAQ (reference sequence). The CDR3 spells CASSQTGADTQYF. The covered CDR3 bases are TGTGCCAGCAGCCAGACGGGGGCAGATACG.

The sequenced CDR3 bases are TGTGCCAGTAGTATCCGACTAGCGGGATATAGCACAGATACG. This encodes CASSIRLAGYSTDT. The entire CDR3 reads CASSIRLAGYSTDTQYF. This rearrangement joins TRBV19 to TRBJ2-3, with 11 bases lining up with TRBD2. The read terminates 3 residues ahead of where the CDR3 ends, so the germline J gene completes it. Germline CDR1 is LNHDA and CDR2 is SQIVND (reference sequence). V was clipped by 3 bases and J by 0 bases; unmatched bases: 5. This CDR3 comprises 17 residues.

A few counts support this clone. The read ends 3 residues early relative to the CDR3; the germline J gene fills the gap. The gene calls are TRBV30 and TRBJ2-1, with D maybe TRBD2 (5 bases). This CDR3 has 15 residues. V was trimmed by 0 bases and J by 6 bases, leaving 15 bases between them. CDR1 and CDR2 (germline): GTSNPN, SVGIG (reference sequence). CDR3 residues: CAWSVLAPKVNEQFF. The sequenced part of the CDR3 DNA is TGTGCCTGGAGTGTCCTAGCACCGAAAGTCAATGAG.

This clone turned up a few times. The sequence runs out 3 residues before the end of the CDR3; the remainder is reconstructed from the germline J gene. V usage is TRBV2 and J usage is TRBJ2-3, with 12 bases lining up with TRBD2. V trimming: 9 bases; J trimming: 5 bases; junction bases outside the gene matches: 9. Per the germline V gene, CDR1 is SNHLY and CDR2 is FYNNEI. The length of the CDR3 is 15 residues. The sequenced CDR3 bases are TGTGCCAGGTGGAGGGCTAGCGGGGGGGGAGATACG. Translating it yields CARWRASGGGDT. The whole CDR3 sequence is CARWRASGGGDTQYF.

This clone turned up a few times. The CDR3 extends 3 residues past the end of the read, so its final part is completed from the germline J gene. V and J are TRBV30 and TRBJ2-7, with 8 bases identical to TRBD2. This CDR3 spans 13 amino acids. Germline loops: CDR1 GTSNPN, CDR2 SVGIG (reference sequence). V gave up 3 bases and J gave up 6 bases; unmatched junction bases: 7. CDR3 sequence reads: CAWSLGGGPEQYF. The CDR3 DNA, read in part, is TGTGCCTGGAGCCTCGGGGGGGGACCCGAG.

A note on this clone: The CDR3 end falls 3 residues outside the read, so it is completed with the germline J gene. V is TRBV5-1 and J is TRBJ2-3; 9 nucleotides align to TRBD2. The CDR3 loop spans 15 amino acids. Germline V gene data show CDR1 as SGHRS and CDR2 as YFSETQ. The ends lost 3 bases at V and 5 bases at J; junction bases unmatched: 7. The CDR3 loop reads CASSWGLAGGDTQYF. The part of the CDR3 DNA that was read is TGCGCCAGCAGCTGGGGACTAGCCGGGGGAGATACG. Full variable domain (outside the CDR3, taken from reference TRBV5-1 and TRBJ2-3): KAGVTQTPRYLIKTRGQQVTLSCSPISGHRSVSWYQQTPGQGLQFLFEYFSETQRNKGNFPGRFSGRQFSNSRSEMNVSTLELGDSALYLCASSWGLAGGDTQYFGPGTRLTVL.

This clone was seen more than once but under ten times. From the germline J gene comes the end of the CDR3, since the read stops 3 residues before it. V is TRBV18 and J is TRBJ2-5, with TRBD2 matching over 9 bases. Germline CDR1 KGHSH, CDR2 LQKENI. V was pared by 3 bases and J by 3 bases, with 5 bases of the junction left unmatched. The length of the CDR3 is 15 residues. CDR3 sequence: CASSPLAGAKETQYF. The covered CDR3 bases are TGTGCCAGCTCACCCTTAGCGGGAGCGAAAGAGACC.

This clone is medium-sized within its sample. The CDR3 extends 3 residues past the end of the read, so its final part is completed from the germline J gene. The J gene is TRBJ2-5, the V gene TRBV20-1, with D possibly being TRBD2 (6 bases). CDR3 length: 13 residues. Germline CDR1 DFQATT, CDR2 SNEGSKA (reference sequence). V was trimmed by 3 bases and J by 3 bases, leaving 11 bases between them. The covered CDR3 bases are TGCAGTGCTAGTGGGGGGACCAAAGAGACC. This codes for CSASGGTKET. The whole CDR3 protein is CSASGGTKETQYF.